Sequencing of this T cell receptor (beta chain) was carried out in a study of beta chain features in type 1 diabetes. Turning to the study itself: Across all samples, fewer than 140 million sorted cells were examined.

Reverse transcription of all isolated RNA meant that expressed TCRB transcripts were sequenced. Repertoires were generated with immunoSEQ multiplex PCR, while TCRdb's copy carries only in-frame clones and drops some. The sample includes 250,000 to 350,000 clones, about 14% seen only once; the top ten take more than 6.5%. CD4+ naive, central memory, regulatory and stem cell-like memory subsets were isolated by sorting on CD45RO/CCR7/CD25/CD127/CD95/CD27. Germline V gives CDR1 SGHRS, CDR2 YFSETQ. The trim removed 0 bases at V and 1 base at J, leaving 2 bases unmatched. The CDR3 runs 15 residues. Study-level results: Highly expressing activated T cells could be over-counted with a cDNA template. In these data, an HLA type influence on TCRB rearrangement remained unresolved.

A word on this clone: As yet, its antigen is unknown. Different DNA sequences within this sample yield the same CDR3.

This clonotype originated in a man aged 25-40 years in good health. Sequenced: central memory CD4+ T cells from blood. The V gene is TRBV5-1, the J gene TRBJ1-1, with 8 positions matching TRBD1. The CDR3 spells CASSLAGTGNTEAFF. DNA for the CDR3: TGCGCCAGCAGCTTGGCCGGGACAGGGAACACTGAAGCTTTCTTT. Full variable domain (remainder filled in from reference TRBV5-1 and TRBJ1-1): KAGVTQTPRYLIKTRGQQVTLSCSPISGHRSVSWYQQTPGQGLQFLFEYFSETQRNKGNFPGRFSGRQFSNSRSEMNVSTLELGDSALYLCASSLAGTGNTEAFFGQGTRLTVV.